The entry below describes one TCR beta chain. This record comes from a study of human T cells and chemical hapten exposure. Time point denoted: patch test 3, about 24 weeks after DPC sensitization. The sample's treatment: therapeutic diphenylcyclopropenone sensitization with weekly scalp DPC. Each donor was an alopecia patient between 18 and 70 years of age who qualified for DPC. It was unfractionated whole blood from which total RNA was extracted. Individual cDNA molecules in this library carried unique molecular identifiers. Each CDR3 protein is one row after TCRdb ran MiXCR on the RACE reads. The profile shows about 160,000 distinct CDR3 sequences, 28% of them singletons. Germline V lookup: CDR1 MGHRA, CDR2 YSYEKL. The germline V and J ends were trimmed by 0 bases and 0 bases, with 30 bases remaining between them. The CDR3 sequence is 22 residues long.

The material sequenced was whole blood, taken in connection with sensitization to the hapten diphenylcyclopropenone (DPC). This TCR was sampled from a woman aged 18-29 years with alopecia areata. Some clones in this sample may be carry-over from other donors' samples. This chain uses TRBV4-1 with TRBJ2-7; the D call may be TRBD1 or TRBD2 (6 bases each). This chain's CDR3 is CASSQDWDPGVGGYKNSYEQYF. The CDR3 DNA reads TGCGCCAGCAGCCAAGATTGGGACCCAGGGGTAGGAGGGTACAAAAACTCCTACGAGCAGTACTTC.